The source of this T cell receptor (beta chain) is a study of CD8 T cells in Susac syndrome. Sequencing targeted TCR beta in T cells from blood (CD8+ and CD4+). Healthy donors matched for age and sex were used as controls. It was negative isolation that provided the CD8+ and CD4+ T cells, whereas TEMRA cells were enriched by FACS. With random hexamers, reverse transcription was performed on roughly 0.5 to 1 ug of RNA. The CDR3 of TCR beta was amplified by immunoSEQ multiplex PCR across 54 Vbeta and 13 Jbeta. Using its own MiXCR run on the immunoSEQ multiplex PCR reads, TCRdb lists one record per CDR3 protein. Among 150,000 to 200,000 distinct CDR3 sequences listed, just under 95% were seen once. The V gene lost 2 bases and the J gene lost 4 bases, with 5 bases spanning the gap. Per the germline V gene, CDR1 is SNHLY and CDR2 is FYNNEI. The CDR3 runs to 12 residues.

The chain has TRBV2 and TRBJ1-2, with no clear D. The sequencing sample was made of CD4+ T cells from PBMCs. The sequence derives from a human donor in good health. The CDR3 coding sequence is TGTGCCAGCAGTGAAACAGTCTATGGCTACACCTTC. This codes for CASSETVYGYTF.